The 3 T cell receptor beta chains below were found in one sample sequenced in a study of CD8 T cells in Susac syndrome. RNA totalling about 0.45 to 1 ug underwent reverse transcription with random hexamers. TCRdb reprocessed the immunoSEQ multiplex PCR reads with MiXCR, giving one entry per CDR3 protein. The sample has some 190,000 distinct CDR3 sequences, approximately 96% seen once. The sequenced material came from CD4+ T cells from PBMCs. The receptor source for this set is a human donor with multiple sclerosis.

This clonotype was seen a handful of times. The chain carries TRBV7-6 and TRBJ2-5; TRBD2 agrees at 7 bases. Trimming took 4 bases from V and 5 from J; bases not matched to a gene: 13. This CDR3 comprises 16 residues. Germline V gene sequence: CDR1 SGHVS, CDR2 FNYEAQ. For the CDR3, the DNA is TGTGCCAGCAGCTCCTACGGGACTAACCCCTTGGAGACCCAGTACTTC. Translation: CASSSYGTNPLETQYF.

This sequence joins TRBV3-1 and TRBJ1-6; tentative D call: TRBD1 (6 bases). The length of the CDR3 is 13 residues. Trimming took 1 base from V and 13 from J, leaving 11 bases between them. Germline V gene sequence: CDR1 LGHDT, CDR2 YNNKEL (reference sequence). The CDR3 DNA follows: TGTGCCAGCAGCCAAGGGGACACAGGGCCCCTCCACTTT. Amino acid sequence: CASSQGDTGPLHF.

CDR3 sequence: CASSFTGSGANVLTF. The CDR3 bases are TGCGCCAGCAGCTTTACAGGCTCTGGGGCCAACGTCCTGACTTTC. V gene TRBV5-1 combines with J gene TRBJ2-6, with D tentatively TRBD1 (5 bases). Germline values: CDR1 SGHRS, CDR2 YFSETQ. This CDR3 is 15 amino acids long. The V and J ends lost 2 bases and 0 bases respectively, with 6 bases between them. Combining the CDR3 with reference TRBV5-1 and TRBJ2-6 gives the whole variable domain KAGVTQTPRYLIKTRGQQVTLSCSPISGHRSVSWYQQTPGQGLQFLFEYFSETQRNKGNFPGRFSGRQFSNSRSEMNVSTLELGDSALYLCASSFTGSGANVLTFGAGSRLTVL.